This T cell receptor (beta chain) was captured by sequencing in a study of PD-1 blockade in classical Hodgkin lymphoma. Study results and caveats: Baseline diversity in complete responders resembled that of newly diagnosed patients.

The length of the CDR3 is 13 residues. V dropped 0 bases and J dropped 5 bases, with 7 bases sitting between them. Per germline, CDR1 MGHRA and CDR2 YSYEKL. Documented time point: cycle 4 day 1 (C4D1), after less than seven weeks of nivolumab. All trial patients relapsed after autologous stem cell transplantation. Concerning this clone: The antigen is not known.

TCRdb's table, derived via immunoSEQ multiplex PCR, lists solely in-frame clones and lacks some. The sample lists tens of thousands of clones; about 90% were seen once. Sequences were derived from peripheral blood mononuclear cells (PBMCs), sampled before the fourth cycle of nivolumab. This chain uses TRBV4-1 with TRBJ1-2; D remains ambiguous. The origin of this receptor is a human donor with classical Hodgkin lymphoma. The CDR3, as DNA: TGCGCCAGCAGCCAAGATGCGGTATATGGCTACACCTTC. Amino acids: CASSQDAVYGYTF.